The 7 T cell receptor beta chains in this list originate from one sample, sequenced in a study of T cell responses to AZD1222 COVID-19 vaccine. The method was immunoSEQ multiplex PCR; TCRdb's version includes in-frame clones alone and lacks a portion of them. The table lists 200,000 or so clones, 90% of them singletons. Sample: peripheral blood, taken on day 0 of AZD1222 vaccination. The receptors derive from an adult in good health.

The chain recombines TRBV7-2 with TRBJ1-6; TRBD1 is a possible D gene (5 bases). CDR1 and CDR2 (germline): SGHTA, FQGNSA. This CDR3 has 15 residues. Trimming stripped 1 base from V and 13 bases from J, with 17 bases between. The CDR3 DNA reads as TGTGCCAGCAGCTTAGGGGACGCCGGGTTAGCTCCCCTCCACTTT. Translation gives CASSLGDAGLAPLHF.

The chain combines TRBV6-2 or TRBV6-3 with TRBJ2-7, with D perhaps TRBD1 or TRBD2 (5 bases each). CDR1 is MNHEY, CDR2 SVGEGT, per germline. The CDR3 has 14 residues. V gave up 4 bases and J gave up 2 bases, with 12 bases separating them. CDR3 DNA sequence: TGTGCCAGCAGTTGGGACGGGACCGCCTACGAGCAGTACTTC. This encodes CASSWDGTAYEQYF.

The genes are TRBV12-3 or TRBV12-4 and TRBJ2-7; no clear D gene. The V and J ends lost 1 base and 4 bases respectively, with 8 bases between them. This CDR3 comprises 13 residues. The DNA for the CDR3 is TGTGCCAGCAGTTTAGTTAGTCTTTACGAGCAGTACTTC. It is translated as CASSLVSLYEQYF.

This clone turned up a few times. CDR3 sequence reads: CASSLDRMNTGELFF. The CDR3, as DNA: TGCGCCAGCAGCTTGGACAGGATGAACACCGGGGAGCTGTTTTTT. The chain joins TRBV5-1 to TRBJ2-2, with a tentative D call TRBD1 (5 bases). In germline, CDR1 is SGHRS, CDR2 YFSETQ. V shed 0 bases and J shed 1 base, with 7 bases lying between them. The CDR3 totals 15 residues.

This chain joins TRBV7-2 and TRBJ1-2; D unclear. The CDR3 extends over 11 amino acids. V was trimmed by 3 bases and J by 8 bases, leaving 7 bases between them. CDR1 is SGHTA, CDR2 FQGNSA, per germline. CDR3 residues: CASSFEDGYTF. The CDR3 nucleotides are TGTGCCAGCAGCTTTGAGGACGGCTACACCTTC.

J is TRBJ1-2 and V is TRBV19, with 7 nucleotides matching TRBD1. The V segment lost 5 bases and the J segment 8 bases; nucleotides outside the gene matches: 8. The germline V gene has CDR1 LNHDA and CDR2 SQIVND (reference sequence). This CDR3 is 13 amino acids long. The CDR3 loop reads CASSPTGAVGYTF. As DNA, the CDR3 is TGTGCCAGTAGTCCTACAGGGGCTGTCGGCTACACCTTC.

This clone appeared a single time. The chain recombines TRBV3-1 (or the pseudogene TRBV3-2) with TRBJ2-7; 10 bases agree with TRBD1. The CDR3 has 14 residues. V dropped 1 base and J dropped 6; count of bases not matched to a gene: 3. Germline CDR1 LGHDT, CDR2 YNNKEL (reference sequence). The CDR3 region has the DNA TGTGCCAGCAGCCAAGGGACAGGGGGGGGCGAGCAGTACTTC. Encoded protein: CASSQGTGGGEQYF.